This T cell receptor (beta chain) was recovered during a study of cytomegalovirus exposure and HLA in healthy donors. The overall study: Among about 179 million T cells, an earlier analysis found roughly 110 million unique TCR beta sequences. Study-wide results and caveats: Reports state that TCR beta sequences accurately predicted most subjects' HLA-A and HLA-B alleles. An analysis that came later showed most CMV-associated TCR beta chains appearing HLA-restricted. Clonal expansion, a later analysis showed, was greater in HLA-associated TCR beta chains than in equally common others.

This CDR3 is built from 12 residues. Germline assignment: CDR1 SEHNR and CDR2 FQNEAQ (reference sequence). Trimming took 5 bases from V and 8 from J, leaving 11 bases between them. This clone was seen only a few times. Its antigen is undetermined. 60 Vbeta and 13 Jbeta primers were used in PCR. Only in-frame clones appear in the TCRdb table, and some are missing; sequencing was by immunoSEQ multiplex PCR. The sample holds fewer than 150,000 clones, around 73% seen once. This clonotype originated in a human donor in good health. The chain employs TRBV7-9 and TRBJ2-3, with D hard to call. What was sequenced was PBMCs. The CDR3 sequence: CASSPDSGTQYF. The CDR3 DNA is TGTGCCAGCAGCCCCGATTCCGGTACGCAGTATTTT.